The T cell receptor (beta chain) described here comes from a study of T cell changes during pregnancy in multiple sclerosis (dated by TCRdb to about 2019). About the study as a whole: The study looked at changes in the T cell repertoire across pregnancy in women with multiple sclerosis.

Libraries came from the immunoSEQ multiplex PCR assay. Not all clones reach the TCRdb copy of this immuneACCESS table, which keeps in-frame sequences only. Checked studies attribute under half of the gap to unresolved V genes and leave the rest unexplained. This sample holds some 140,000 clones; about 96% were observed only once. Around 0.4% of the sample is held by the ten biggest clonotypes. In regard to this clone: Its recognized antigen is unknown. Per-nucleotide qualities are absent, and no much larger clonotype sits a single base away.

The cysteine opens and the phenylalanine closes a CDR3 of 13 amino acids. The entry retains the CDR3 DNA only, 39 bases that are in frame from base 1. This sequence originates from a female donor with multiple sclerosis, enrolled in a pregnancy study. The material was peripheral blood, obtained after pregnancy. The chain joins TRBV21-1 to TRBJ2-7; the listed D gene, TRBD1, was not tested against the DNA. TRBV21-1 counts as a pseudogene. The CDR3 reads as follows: CASSTGTGLEQYF. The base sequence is TGTGCCAGCAGCACCGGGACAGGGCTCGAGCAGTACTTC.